The clone carrying this TCR beta chain has a single count. The record originates from a study of identical twins. TCRdb independently ran MiXCR on the 5' RACE reads; one entry per CDR3 protein. The sample contains approximately 470,000 distinct CDR3 sequences, 11% to 15% of which appear only once. V shed 2 bases and J 2 bases; nucleotides not matched to a gene: 4. Per the germline V gene, CDR1 is MNHEY and CDR2 is SVGAGI. The CDR3 covers 16 residues. The sample was also reused in another study, on yellow fever vaccine responses in identical twins.

The V and J genes are TRBV6-5 and TRBJ2-7, with 12 nucleotides matching TRBD2. The sequence came from a woman in her late teens or twenties in good health. The sequencing sample was made of CD4+ T cells sorted from blood. The CDR3 DNA follows: TGTGCCAGCAGTTACACGTGGACTAGCGGGACCTACGAGCAGTACTTC. This sequence encodes CASSYTWTSGTYEQYF.